The clone carrying this T cell receptor (beta chain) was found once. The antigen is undetermined. While the first cohort had around 700 subjects, the donors belonged to the separate validation cohort of about 120 subjects. This record belongs to a study of cytomegalovirus exposure and HLA in healthy donors. Here immunoSEQ multiplex PCR was the method, and the copy in TCRdb shows in-frame clones only, minus some. This sample has around 250,000 clones, with roughly 89% found just once. Study outcomes and limitations: 164 TCR beta chains were listed as cytomegalovirus-associated.

CDR3 size: 16 residues. V lost 5 bases, J lost 2 bases, and 19 bases lay in between. Germline V lookup: CDR1 LNHDA, CDR2 SQIVND (reference sequence). This chain links TRBV19 with TRBJ2-7; the D gene is possibly TRBD2 (5 bases). The sequencing sample was made of PBMCs. The sequence was collected from a woman aged 18-30 years in good health and CMV-seronegative. The CDR3 is CASSPRTGFPTYEQYF. Written as DNA, the CDR3 is TGTGCCAGTAGTCCTCGAACGGGATTTCCGACCTACGAGCAGTACTTC.